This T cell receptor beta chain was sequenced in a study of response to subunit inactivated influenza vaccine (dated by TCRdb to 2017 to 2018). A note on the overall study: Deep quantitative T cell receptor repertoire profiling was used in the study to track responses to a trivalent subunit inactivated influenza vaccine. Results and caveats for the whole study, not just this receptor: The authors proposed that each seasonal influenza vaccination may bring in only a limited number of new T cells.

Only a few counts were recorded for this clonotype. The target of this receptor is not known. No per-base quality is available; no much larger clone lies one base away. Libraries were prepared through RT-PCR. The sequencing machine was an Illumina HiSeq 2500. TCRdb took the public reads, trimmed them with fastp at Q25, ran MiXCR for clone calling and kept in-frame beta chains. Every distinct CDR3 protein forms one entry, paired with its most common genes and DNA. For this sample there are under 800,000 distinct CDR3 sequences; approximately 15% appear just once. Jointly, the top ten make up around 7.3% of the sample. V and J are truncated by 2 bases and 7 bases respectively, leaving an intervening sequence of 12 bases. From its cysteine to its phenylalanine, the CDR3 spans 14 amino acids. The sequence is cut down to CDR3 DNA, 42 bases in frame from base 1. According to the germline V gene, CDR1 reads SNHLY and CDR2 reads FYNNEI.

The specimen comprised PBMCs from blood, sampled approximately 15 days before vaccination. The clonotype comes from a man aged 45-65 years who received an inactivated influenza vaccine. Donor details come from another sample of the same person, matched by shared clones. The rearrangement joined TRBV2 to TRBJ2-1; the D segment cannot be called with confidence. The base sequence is TGTGCCAGCAGTGAACTACAGCGTGGGAATGAGCAGTTCTTC. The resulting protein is CASSELQRGNEQFF.